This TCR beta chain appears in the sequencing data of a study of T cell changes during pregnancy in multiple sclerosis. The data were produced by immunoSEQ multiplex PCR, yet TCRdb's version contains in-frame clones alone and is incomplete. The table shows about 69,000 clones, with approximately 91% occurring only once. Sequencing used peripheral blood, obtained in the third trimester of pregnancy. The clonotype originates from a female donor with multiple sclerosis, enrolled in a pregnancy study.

CDR3 in amino acids: CASSYGLAGYNEQFF. The CDR3 DNA sequence: TGTGCCAGCAGTTATGGACTAGCGGGCTACAATGAGCAGTTCTTC. The chain couples TRBV6-5 to TRBJ2-1; 11 bases align to TRBD2. Germline V gene sequence: CDR1 MNHEY, CDR2 SVGAGI. The CDR3 is 15 amino acids. The J segment lost 3 bases and the V segment lost 3 bases, leaving 1 base of the junction unmatched.